Below are 5 T cell receptor beta chains sequenced from a single sample in a study of blood T cell repertoires in COVID-19. TCRdb keeps only in-frame clones here, not all; method: immunoSEQ multiplex PCR. The data contain fewer than 100,000 clones, around nine tenths of them singletons. The source material was peripheral blood. Receptor source: a human donor in a cohort sampled during active COVID-19.

The gene calls are TRBV10-3 and TRBJ1-2; the D gene is possibly TRBD1 (5 bases). V lost 4 bases to trimming and J lost 1 base, with 7 bases between them. Per germline, CDR1 ENHRY and CDR2 SYGVKD. The CDR3 is 13 residues long. Here the CDR3 reads CAISVDSNYGYTF. The CDR3 bases are TGTGCCATCAGTGTCGACAGTAACTATGGCTACACCTTC.

The genes are TRBV7-3 and TRBJ1-1, with TRBD1 matching over 9 bases. Germline V lookup: CDR1 SGHTA, CDR2 FQGTGA. The CDR3 has 15 amino acids. V was pared by 5 bases and J by 3 bases, with 7 bases of the junction left unmatched. For the CDR3, the DNA is TGTGCCAGCAGCCAGGACAGGGGATCGTACACTGAAGCTTTCTTT. Its protein product is CASSQDRGSYTEAFF.

The chain uses TRBV5-4 and TRBJ2-2; TRBD2 matches 12 bases. V lost 2 bases to trimming and J lost 5 bases; unmatched junction nucleotides: 1. This CDR3 region has 15 residues. From germline, CDR1 is SGHNT and CDR2 YYREEE (reference sequence). DNA for the CDR3: TGTGCCAGCAGCTTTACTAGCGGGGGGACCGGGGAGCTGTTTTTT. Its translation is CASSFTSGGTGELFF.

This clone was seen only a few times. J is TRBJ1-6 and V is TRBV7-9; perhaps TRBD1 as D (5 bases). The CDR3 totals 15 residues. V shed 5 bases and J shed 14 bases, with 22 bases lying between them. Germline assignment: CDR1 SEHNR and CDR2 FQNEAQ (reference sequence). As DNA, the CDR3 is TGTGCCAGCAGCCCCGTGGGAGGGGAGGATAGGTCCCTCCACTTT. Translated: CASSPVGGEDRSLHF. The full variable domain, in which reference TRBV7-9 and TRBJ1-6 provide the parts outside the CDR3, is DTGVSQNPRHKITKRGQNVTFRCDPISEHNRLYWYRQTLGQGPEFLTYFQNEAQLEKSRLLSDRFSAERPKGSFSTLEIQRTEQGDSAMYLCASSPVGGEDRSLHFGNGTRLTVT.

The chain employs TRBV18 and TRBJ1-1; weak D call: TRBD1 (5 bases). In germline, CDR1 is KGHSH, CDR2 LQKENI. The V end was cut by 6 bases, the J end by 0 bases, with 8 bases between. The length of the CDR3 is 13 residues. CDR3: CASSLTVNTEAFF. The CDR3 DNA is TGTGCCAGCTCGCTGACAGTGAACACTGAAGCTTTCTTT.